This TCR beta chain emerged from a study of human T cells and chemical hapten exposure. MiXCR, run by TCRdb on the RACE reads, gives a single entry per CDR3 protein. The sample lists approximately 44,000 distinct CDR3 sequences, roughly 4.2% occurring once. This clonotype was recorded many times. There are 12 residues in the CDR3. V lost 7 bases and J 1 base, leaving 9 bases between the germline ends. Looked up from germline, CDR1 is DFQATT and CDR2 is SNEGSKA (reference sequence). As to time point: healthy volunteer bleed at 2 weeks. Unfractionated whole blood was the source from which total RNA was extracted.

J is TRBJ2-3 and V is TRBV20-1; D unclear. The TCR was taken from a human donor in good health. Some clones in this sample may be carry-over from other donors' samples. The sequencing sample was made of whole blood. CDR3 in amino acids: CSVGRGTDTQYF. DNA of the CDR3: TGCAGTGTAGGTCGGGGCACAGATACGCAGTATTTT.